This TCR beta chain was captured by sequencing in a study of post-analysis software for immune sequencing data. Included in the TCR beta cDNA libraries were unique molecular identifiers. TCRdb called the PCR reads again in MiXCR, with one record for every CDR3 protein. The table has about 430,000 distinct CDR3 sequences, more than 30% seen once. The sequence was collected from a girl aged 2 to 10 with multiple sclerosis. Sequences were obtained from blood.

This CDR3 is CASSFIFTAPSYEQYF. In nucleotides, the CDR3 is TGTGCCAGCAGTTTTATTTTTACGGCTCCTTCCTACGAGCAGTACTTC. The genes are TRBV27 and TRBJ2-7; no clear D gene. V was cut by 3 bases and J by 1 base, with 16 bases left in between. The CDR3 runs to 16 residues. The germline CDR1 and CDR2 sequences are MNHEY and SMNVEV (reference sequence).